The 7 T cell receptor beta chains below all came from one sample that was sequenced in a study of blood T cell repertoires in COVID-19. Data came from immunoSEQ multiplex PCR; TCRdb stores just in-frame clones and leaves some out. The sample consists of approximately 120,000 clones, around 74% of them appearing once. The sequencing input was peripheral blood. These receptors all come from an older man with COVID-19, enrolled during active disease.

The rearrangement links TRBV6-5 to TRBJ2-7; 8 bases line up with TRBD2. The J segment lost 1 base and the V segment lost 10 bases, leaving 12 bases of the junction unmatched. The CDR3 runs 15 residues. CDR1 and CDR2 (germline): MNHEY, SVGAGI. The CDR3 reads CAKPPYGTRSYEQYF. CDR3 in DNA: TGTGCCAAACCCCCTTACGGGACTAGGTCCTACGAGCAGTACTTC.

The V gene is TRBV6-2 or TRBV6-3, the J gene TRBJ2-1, with 11 bases identical to TRBD2. The germline V gene has CDR1 MNHEY and CDR2 SVGEGT. V was pared by 6 bases and J by 0 bases, with 7 bases of the junction left unmatched. The CDR3 covers 17 residues. The CDR3 reads CASSDIAGGSSYNEQFF. Here the CDR3 DNA reads TGTGCCAGCAGCGACATAGCGGGGGGGAGCTCCTACAATGAGCAGTTCTTC.

The chain recombines TRBV11-2 with TRBJ2-1; D ambiguous. CDR3 length: 11 residues. Germline CDR1 is SGHAT and CDR2 is FQNNGV. V was pared by 4 bases and J by 9 bases, with 7 bases between. The CDR3 DNA is TGTGCCAGCAGCTCCCACGGTGAGCAGTTCTTC. It is translated as CASSSHGEQFF.

V gene TRBV11-2 combines with J gene TRBJ2-5, with 7 bases that match TRBD2. This CDR3 is 16 amino acids long. Trimming cost V 4 bases and J 4 bases; bases outside gene matches: 12. Germline V gives CDR1 SGHAT, CDR2 FQNNGV. CDR3 nucleotides: TGTGCCAGCAGCTCTAGAGGGGCGGGAGCAAGAGAGACCCAGTACTTC. This codes for CASSSRGAGARETQYF. Filled out from reference TRBV11-2 and TRBJ2-5, the complete variable domain reads EAGVAQSPRYKIIEKRQSVAFWCNPISGHATLYWYQQILGQGPKLLIQFQNNGVVDDSQLPKDRFSAERLKGVDSTLKIQPAKLEDSAVYLCASSSRGAGARETQYFGPGTRLLVL.

This chain uses TRBV5-6 with TRBJ1-3; D is ambiguous. This CDR3 region has 15 residues. Trimming stripped 1 base from V and 0 bases from J, with 8 bases between. CDR1 is SGHDT, CDR2 YYEEEE, per germline. The chain's CDR3 is CASSLYANSGNTIYF. For the CDR3, the DNA is TGTGCCAGCAGCTTGTATGCTAACTCTGGAAACACCATATATTTT. The full variable domain, its missing parts supplied by reference TRBV5-6 and TRBJ1-3, is DAGVTQSPTHLIKTRGQQVTLRCSPKSGHDTVSWYQQALGQGPQFIFQYYEEEERQRGNFPDRFSGHQFPNYSSELNVNALLLGDSALYLCASSLYANSGNTIYFGEGSWLTVV.

V and J are TRBV7-9 and TRBJ1-1; weak D call: TRBD1 (5 bases). CDR1 and CDR2 (germline): SEHNR, FQNEAQ (reference sequence). The CDR3 runs 13 residues. Trimming stripped 5 bases from V and 2 bases from J, with 9 bases between. This CDR3 is CASSTQGNTEAFF. DNA of the CDR3: TGTGCCAGCAGCACCCAGGGTAACACTGAAGCTTTCTTT.

V and J are TRBV28 and TRBJ1-5; TRBD1 is a possible D gene (5 bases). Trimming cost V 6 bases and J 6 bases, with 15 bases left between them. The CDR3 totals 14 residues. Germline CDR1 and CDR2: MDHEN and SYDVKM. The CDR3 nucleotides read TGTGCCAGCAGCGTTACGTCGGGGGGTCAGCCCCAGCATTTT. Amino acid sequence: CASSVTSGGQPQHF.